These 16 T cell receptor beta chains were all obtained from the same sample, sequenced in a study of breast tumors, draining lymph nodes, adjacent tissues. The lymph nodes were axillary draining lymph nodes from breast cancer patients. TCRdb re-analysed the multiplex PCR reads in MiXCR, keeping a single row per CDR3 protein. Among 140,000 or so distinct CDR3 sequences, around a third were seen once, and the ten largest hold about 2.5%. The sequenced material came from axillary lymph node tissue. The receptor set was obtained from a female donor with breast cancer. Some clones in this sample may be carry-over from other donors' samples.

This sequence joins TRBV5-6 and TRBJ1-6; D is uncertain. The CDR3 has 14 residues. V was cut by 0 bases and J by 4 bases, with 5 bases left in between. Germline V gene data show CDR1 as SGHDT and CDR2 as YYEEEE. The CDR3 reads CASSLEQYNSPLHF. The CDR3 nucleotides are TGTGCCAGCAGCTTGGAGCAATATAATTCACCCCTCCACTTT. Filled out from reference TRBV5-6 and TRBJ1-6, the complete variable domain reads DAGVTQSPTHLIKTRGQQVTLRCSPKSGHDTVSWYQQALGQGPQFIFQYYEEEERQRGNFPDRFSGHQFPNYSSELNVNALLLGDSALYLCASSLEQYNSPLHFGNGTRLTVT.

V and J are TRBV20-1 and TRBJ2-7; D remains unclear. V lost 5 bases to trimming and J lost 7 bases, with 18 bases between them. The CDR3 has 13 amino acids. Germline lookup yields CDR1 DFQATT and CDR2 SNEGSKA (reference sequence). This chain's CDR3 is CSARQRGWGEQYF. Written as DNA, the CDR3 is TGCAGTGCTCGCCAGAGAGGTTGGGGAGAGCAGTACTTC.

This clonotype was picked up many times. The J gene is TRBJ2-1, the V gene TRBV20-1; D tentatively fits TRBD1 or TRBD2 (7 bases each). The CDR3 runs 15 residues. Trimming took off 6 bases at V and 4 bases at J, with 19 bases between the two ends. Germline loops: CDR1 DFQATT, CDR2 SNEGSKA (reference sequence). This CDR3 reads CSAGEGAKTYNEQFF. The CDR3 DNA sequence: TGCAGTGCGGGGGAGGGGGCAAAAACATACAATGAGCAGTTCTTC.

Regarding this clonotype: A much larger clone lies one base from this, so it may be a read error. The rearrangement links TRBV7-9 to TRBJ2-7; TRBD2 matches 7 bases. Germline CDR1 is SEHNR and CDR2 is FQNEAQ (reference sequence). The CDR3 spans 15 residues. The CDR3: CASSPGRGSSYEQHV. The CDR3 bases are TGTGCCAGCAGCCCGGGACGCGGGAGCTCCTACGAGCAGCACGTC.

A remark on this clonotype: It may be a read error: a sequence one base away is much more abundant. This sequence joins TRBV6-1 and TRBJ2-7; 9 bases agree with TRBD2. The germline gives CDR1 MNHNS, CDR2 SASEGT. Trimming removed 5 bases from V and 3 bases from J; junction bases left unmatched: 11. The CDR3 extends over 16 amino acids. DNA for the CDR3: TGTGCCAGCAGTCAAATCCTAGCGGGGATTCACTACGAGCAGTACTTC. This sequence encodes CASSQILAGIHYEQYF.

This clonotype was observed at least ten times. The V call is TRBV2, the J call TRBJ2-5; D possibly corresponds to TRBD1 (6 bases). CDR1 is SNHLY, CDR2 FYNNEI, per germline. The CDR3 spans 14 residues. Deletions cut 6 bases from V and 1 base from J, with 12 bases between. DNA of the CDR3: TGTGCCAGCAGATTGGACAGCATCCAAGAGACCCAGTACTTC. Encoded protein: CASRLDSIQETQYF. Full variable domain (rest looked up from reference TRBV2 and TRBJ2-5): EPEVTQTPSHQVTQMGQEVILRCVPISNHLYFYWYRQILGQKVEFLVSFYNNEISEKSEIFDDQFSVERPDGSNFTLKIRSTKLEDSAMYFCASRLDSIQETQYFGPGTRLLVL.

In this sample, this clonotype turned up many times. This CDR3 reads CASRSRGVGSPLHF. The CDR3 nucleotides read TGTGCCAGCAGATCTCGGGGAGTGGGTTCACCCCTCCACTTT. This chain links TRBV6-5 with TRBJ1-6; D remains unclear. The CDR3 totals 14 residues. The V gene's germline CDR1 is MNHEY and CDR2 SVGAGI. Trimming took off 6 bases at V and 9 bases at J, with 15 bases between the two ends.

This sequence joins TRBV7-2 and TRBJ2-5, with TRBD2 matching 9 bases. This CDR3 is 13 amino acids long. Germline CDR1 reads SGHTA; CDR2 reads FQGNSA. The V gene end was trimmed by 6 bases and the J gene end by 1 base; junction bases not matched to a gene: 0. Here the CDR3 reads CASRRGGQETQYF. Written as DNA, the CDR3 is TGTGCCAGCAGGCGGGGGGGCCAAGAGACCCAGTACTTC.

This clonotype has more than one count but fewer than ten. A much larger clone differs from this one at a single base, so this may be a read error. This chain joins TRBV6-2 or TRBV6-3 and TRBJ2-7; 8 nucleotides line up with TRBD2. This CDR3 has 15 amino acids. Germline CDR1 reads MNHEY; CDR2 reads SVGEGT. J gave up 2 bases and V 6 bases, and 9 bases lay outside the gene matches. The CDR3 reads CASRHSGGTPYEQYV. CDR3 nucleotide sequence: TGTGCCAGCAGGCACAGCGGGGGCACCCCCTACGAGCAGTACGTC.

This clonotype showed up just a few times. The chain recombines TRBV6-5 with TRBJ1-1; 7 nucleotides match TRBD1. Trimming removed 2 bases from V and 8 bases from J; junction bases left unmatched: 5. The length of the CDR3 is 13 residues. CDR1 is MNHEY, CDR2 SVGAGI, per germline. The CDR3 DNA sequence: TGTGCCAGCAGTTACACAGGGACAGAAGAAGCTTTCTTT. Its translation: CASSYTGTEEAFF.

In its sample, this clonotype was seen many times. The rearrangement uses TRBV6-1 and TRBJ2-1, with D unresolved. The V end was cut by 1 base, the J end by 4 bases, with 11 bases between. The CDR3 runs 15 residues. Germline CDR1 is MNHNS and CDR2 is SASEGT. For the CDR3, the DNA is TGTGCCAGCAGTGAAGAACAGTTTGGGTACAATGAGCAGTTCTTC. This gives the protein CASSEEQFGYNEQFF.

This clonotype was counted a few times. One base away lies a much larger clone, so this may be a sequencing read error. This CDR3 is missing its conserved last phenylalanine or tryptophan, likely due to a read error. V and J are TRBV7-9 and TRBJ1-5, with D possibly matching TRBD1 (5 bases). Trimming stripped 5 bases from V and 7 bases from J, with 15 bases between. Germline CDR1 reads SEHNR; CDR2 reads FQNEAQ (reference sequence). The CDR3 consists of 14 residues. The CDR3, as DNA: TGTGCCAGCAGCCTCAGGGAGCATCGGCAGCCCCAGCATCTT. Amino acids: CASSLREHRQPQHL.

This clonotype was recorded at least ten times. The chain links TRBV3-1 to TRBJ2-5; no reliable D call. The V gene's germline CDR1 is LGHDT and CDR2 YNNKEL (reference sequence). This CDR3 has 14 amino acids. The V end lost 0 bases, the J end lost 6 bases, and 11 bases lay between the germline ends. In nucleotides, the CDR3 is TGTGCCAGCAGCCAAGACGGCACCCGACAGACCCAGTACTTC. Translating gives CASSQDGTRQTQYF.

This chain connects TRBV2 to TRBJ2-2; D gene ambiguous. There are 12 residues in the CDR3. CDR1 SNHLY and CDR2 FYNNEI come from the germline V gene. Trimming shortened V by 4 bases and J by 7 bases, and 7 bases separated the two germline ends. CDR3 loop: CASSVLVGELFF. The CDR3 nucleotides are TGTGCCAGCAGTGTCTTAGTCGGGGAGCTGTTTTTT.

This clonotype was seen at least ten times. The chain combines TRBV12-5 with TRBJ2-5, with 7 positions matching TRBD2. Looked up from germline, CDR1 is LGHNT and CDR2 is FRNRAP. V gave up 0 bases and J gave up 4 bases; unmatched junction bases: 11. This CDR3 is built from 17 residues. In DNA form, the CDR3 reads TGTGCTAGTGGTTTGGTACTCGGCGGGAGCCCCCCAGAGACCCAGTACTTC. Amino acids: CASGLVLGGSPPETQYF.

On this clonotype itself: The junction differs from germline at one of its ends, possibly a read error. The V call is TRBV6-6, the J call TRBJ2-5; D is unresolved. The CDR3 is 13 amino acids. Germline V gives CDR1 MNHNY, CDR2 SVGAGI (reference sequence). The CDR3 DNA reads TGTACCAGCAGTCTCGGCTGGCAAGAGACCCAGTACTTC. Its protein is CTSSLGWQETQYF.